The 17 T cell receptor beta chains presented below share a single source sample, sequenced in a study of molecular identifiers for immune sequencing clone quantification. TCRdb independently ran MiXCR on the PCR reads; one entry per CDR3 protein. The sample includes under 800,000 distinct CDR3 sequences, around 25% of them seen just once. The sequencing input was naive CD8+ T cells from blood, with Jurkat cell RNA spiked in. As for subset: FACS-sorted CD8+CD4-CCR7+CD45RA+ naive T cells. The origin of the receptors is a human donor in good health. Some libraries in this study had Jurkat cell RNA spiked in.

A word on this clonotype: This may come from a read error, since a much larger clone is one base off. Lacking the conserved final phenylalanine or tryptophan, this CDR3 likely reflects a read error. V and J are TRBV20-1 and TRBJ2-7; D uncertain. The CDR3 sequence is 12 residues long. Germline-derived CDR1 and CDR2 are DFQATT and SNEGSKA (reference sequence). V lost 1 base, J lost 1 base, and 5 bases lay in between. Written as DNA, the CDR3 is TGCAGTGCTAGAGGACTGTCCTACGAGCAGTACTCC. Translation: CSARGLSYEQYS.

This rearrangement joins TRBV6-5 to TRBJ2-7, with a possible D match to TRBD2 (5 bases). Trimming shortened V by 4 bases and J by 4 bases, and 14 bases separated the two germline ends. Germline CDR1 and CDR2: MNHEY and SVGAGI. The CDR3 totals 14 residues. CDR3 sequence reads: CASSSGGDLYEQYF. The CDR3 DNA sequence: TGTGCCAGCAGTTCCGGAGGTGACTTATACGAGCAGTACTTC.

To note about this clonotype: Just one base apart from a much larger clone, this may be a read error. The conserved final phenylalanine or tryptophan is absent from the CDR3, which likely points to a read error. DNA for the CDR3: TGTGCCAGCAGTAAATGGACAGGGGGCTCTGGGGCCAACGTCCTGACTTTA. This encodes CASSKWTGGSGANVLTL. This chain connects TRBV28 to TRBJ2-6, with 10 bases identical to TRBD1. V was pared by 5 bases and J by 0 bases, with 4 bases of the junction left unmatched. There are 17 residues in the CDR3. The germline V gene has CDR1 MDHEN and CDR2 SYDVKM.

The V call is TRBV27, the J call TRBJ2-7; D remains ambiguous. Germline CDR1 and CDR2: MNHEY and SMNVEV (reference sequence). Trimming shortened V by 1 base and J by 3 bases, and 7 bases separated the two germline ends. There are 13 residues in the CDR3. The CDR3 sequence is CASSLLVGYEQYF. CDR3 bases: TGTGCCAGCAGTTTATTAGTGGGCTACGAGCAGTACTTC.

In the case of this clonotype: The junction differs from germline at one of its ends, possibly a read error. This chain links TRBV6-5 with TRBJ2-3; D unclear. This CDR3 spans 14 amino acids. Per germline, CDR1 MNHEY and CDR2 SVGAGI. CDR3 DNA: TGTGCCAGCAGTTACGTGTCCCGGGCAGATGCGCAGTATTTT. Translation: CASSYVSRADAQYF.

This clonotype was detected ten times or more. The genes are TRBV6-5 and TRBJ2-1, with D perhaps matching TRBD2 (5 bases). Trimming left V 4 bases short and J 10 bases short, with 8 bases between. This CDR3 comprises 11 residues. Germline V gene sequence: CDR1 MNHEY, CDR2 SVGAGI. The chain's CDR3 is CASSFGGEQFF. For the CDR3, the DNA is TGTGCCAGCAGTTTTGGAGGCGAGCAGTTCTTC.

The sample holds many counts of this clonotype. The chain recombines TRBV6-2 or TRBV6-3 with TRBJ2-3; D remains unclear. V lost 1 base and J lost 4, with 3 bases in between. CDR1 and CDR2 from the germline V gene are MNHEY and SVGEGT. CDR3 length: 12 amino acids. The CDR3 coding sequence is TGTGCCAGCAGTTACTACTCAGATACGCAGTATTTT. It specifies CASSYYSDTQYF.

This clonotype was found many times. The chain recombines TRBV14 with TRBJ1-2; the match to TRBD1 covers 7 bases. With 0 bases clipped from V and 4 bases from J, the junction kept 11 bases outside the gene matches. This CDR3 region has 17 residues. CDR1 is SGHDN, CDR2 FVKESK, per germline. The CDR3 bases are TGTGCCAGCAGCCAAGATCTTGAGGTTGCAGGGGGCTATGGCTACACCTTC. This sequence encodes CASSQDLEVAGGYGYTF.

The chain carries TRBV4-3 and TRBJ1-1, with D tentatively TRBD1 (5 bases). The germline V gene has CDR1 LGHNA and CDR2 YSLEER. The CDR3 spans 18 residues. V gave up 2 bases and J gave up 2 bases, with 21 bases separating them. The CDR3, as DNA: TGCGCCAGCAGCCAACATAGTTCGGCAGGGAGGGCAAACACTGAAGCTTTCTTT. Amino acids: CASSQHSSAGRANTEAFF.

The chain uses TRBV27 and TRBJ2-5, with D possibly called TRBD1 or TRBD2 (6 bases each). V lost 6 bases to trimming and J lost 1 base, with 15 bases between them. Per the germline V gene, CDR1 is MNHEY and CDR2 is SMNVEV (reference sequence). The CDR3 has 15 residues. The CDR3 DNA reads TGTGCCAGCAGCCTCGGGGGCATTCTCCAAGAGACCCAGTACTTC. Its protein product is CASSLGGILQETQYF.

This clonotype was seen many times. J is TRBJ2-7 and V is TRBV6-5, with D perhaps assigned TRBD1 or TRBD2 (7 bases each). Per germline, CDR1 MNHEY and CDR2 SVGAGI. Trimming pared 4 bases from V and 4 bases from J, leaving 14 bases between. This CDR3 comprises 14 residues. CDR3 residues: CASSWEGAKYEQYF. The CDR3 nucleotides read TGTGCCAGCAGTTGGGAGGGGGCGAAGTACGAGCAGTACTTC.

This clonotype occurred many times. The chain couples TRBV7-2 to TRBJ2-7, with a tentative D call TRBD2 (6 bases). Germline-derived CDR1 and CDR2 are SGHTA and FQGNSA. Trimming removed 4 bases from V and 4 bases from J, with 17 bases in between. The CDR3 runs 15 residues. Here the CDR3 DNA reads TGTGCCAGCAGCTACACGGCGGGAACGTGGTACGAGCAGTACTTC. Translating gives CASSYTAGTWYEQYF.

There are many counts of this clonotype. The CDR3 protein is CASRPTSGIYPARSTDTQYF. The CDR3 nucleotides read TGTGCCAGCAGGCCTACTAGCGGGATATACCCCGCCCGTAGCACAGATACGCAGTATTTT. This rearrangement joins TRBV28 to TRBJ2-3; 10 bases agree with TRBD2. The length of the CDR3 is 20 residues. With V trimmed by 6 bases and J by 0 bases, 18 bases remained unmatched. Germline V gives CDR1 MDHEN, CDR2 SYDVKM. The whole variable domain, remainder taken from reference TRBV28 and TRBJ2-3, is DVKVTQSSRYLVKRTGEKVFLECVQDMDHENMFWYRQDPGLGLRLIYFSYDVKMKEKGDIPEGYSVSREKKERFSLILESASTNQTSMYLCASRPTSGIYPARSTDTQYFGPGTRLTVL.

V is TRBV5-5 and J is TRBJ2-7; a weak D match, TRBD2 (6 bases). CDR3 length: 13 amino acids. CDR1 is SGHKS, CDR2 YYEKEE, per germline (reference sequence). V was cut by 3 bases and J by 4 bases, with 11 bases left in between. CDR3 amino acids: CASSWGRGYEQYF. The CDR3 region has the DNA TGTGCCAGCAGCTGGGGCCGGGGGTACGAGCAGTACTTC. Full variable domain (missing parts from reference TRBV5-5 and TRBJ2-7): DAGVTQSPTHLIKTRGQQVTLRCSPISGHKSVSWYQQVLGQGPQFIFQYYEKEERGRGNFPDRFSARQFPNYSSELNVNALLLGDSALYLCASSWGRGYEQYFGPGTRLTVT.

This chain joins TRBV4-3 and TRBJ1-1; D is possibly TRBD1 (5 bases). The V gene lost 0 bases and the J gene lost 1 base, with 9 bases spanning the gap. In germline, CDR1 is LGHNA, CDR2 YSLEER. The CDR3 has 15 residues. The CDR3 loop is CASSQEGTGNTEAFF. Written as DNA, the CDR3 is TGCGCCAGCAGCCAAGAGGGGACGGGGAACACTGAAGCTTTCTTT.

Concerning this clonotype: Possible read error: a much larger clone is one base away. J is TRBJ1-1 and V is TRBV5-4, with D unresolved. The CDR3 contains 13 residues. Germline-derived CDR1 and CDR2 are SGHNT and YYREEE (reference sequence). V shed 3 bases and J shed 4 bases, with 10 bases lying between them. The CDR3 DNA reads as TGTGCCAGCAGCTGGCGTTCAGCCACTGAAGCTTTCTTT. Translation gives CASSWRSATEAFF.

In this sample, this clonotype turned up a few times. Here the CDR3 DNA reads TGTGCGCAACTCGCCGTCGTCAGCACAGTACTCTCTGGGGCCAACGTCCTGACTTTC. It translates to CAQLAVVSTVLSGANVLTF. V gene TRBV30 combines with J gene TRBJ2-6; no definite D call. The CDR3 totals 19 residues. Germline values: CDR1 GTSNPN, CDR2 SVGIG (reference sequence).